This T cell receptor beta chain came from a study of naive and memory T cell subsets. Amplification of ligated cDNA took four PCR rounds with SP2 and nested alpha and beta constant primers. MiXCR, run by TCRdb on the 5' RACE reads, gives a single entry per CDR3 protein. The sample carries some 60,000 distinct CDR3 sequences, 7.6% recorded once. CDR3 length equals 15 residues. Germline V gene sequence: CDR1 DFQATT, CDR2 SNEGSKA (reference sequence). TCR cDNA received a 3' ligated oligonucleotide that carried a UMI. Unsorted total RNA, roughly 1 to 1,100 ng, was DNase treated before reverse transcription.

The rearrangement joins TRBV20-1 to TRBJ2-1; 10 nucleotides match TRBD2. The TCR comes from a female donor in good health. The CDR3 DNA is TGCAGAGGACCGGGGGGCCAGCGGGGGGGCGATGAGCAGTTCTTC. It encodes CRGPGGQRGGDEQFF.